These 18 T cell receptor beta chains share one sample of origin, sequenced in a study of cytomegalovirus exposure and HLA in healthy donors. A multiplex PCR was run with 60 Vbeta primers and 13 Jbeta primers. Measured with immunoSEQ multiplex PCR; TCRdb has only the in-frame clones, and not every one. Of under 80,000 clones detected, 65% to 70% appear once; the ten largest clones hold roughly 2.1%. The sequencing sample was made of PBMCs. The receptors come from a woman in her twenties or thirties in good health and CMV-seronegative.

The sample holds a few counts of this clone. This sequence joins TRBV7-9 and TRBJ2-1; TRBD2 aligns across 14 bases. CDR3 length: 16 residues. The V segment lost 1 base and the J segment 9 bases; nucleotides outside the gene matches: 5. The germline gives CDR1 SEHNR, CDR2 FQNEAQ (reference sequence). In DNA, the CDR3 is TGTGCCAGCAGCTTAGTTGGGACTAGCGGGGGTGGTGAGCAGTTCTTC. This encodes CASSLVGTSGGGEQFF.

The chain has TRBV7-3 and TRBJ1-1; D is ambiguous. The CDR3 extends over 13 amino acids. Germline CDR1 is SGHTA and CDR2 is FQGTGA. The germline V and J ends were trimmed by 5 bases and 1 base, with 8 bases remaining between them. Here the CDR3 reads CASSRGANTEAFF. The CDR3 DNA sequence: TGTGCCAGCAGCCGCGGCGCGAACACTGAAGCTTTCTTT.

The chain combines TRBV10-1 with TRBJ2-2; TRBD1 might be the D (6 bases). The CDR3 length is 17 residues. Between the trimmed V and J ends, which lost 3 bases and 5 bases, there was a span of 19 bases. Germline-derived CDR1 and CDR2 are WNHNN and SYGVQD (reference sequence). The chain's CDR3 is CASSDSEPGQKTGELFF. The CDR3 DNA reads TGCGCCAGCAGTGACTCGGAACCGGGACAAAAAACCGGGGAGCTGTTTTTT.

The gene calls are TRBV9 and TRBJ2-7, with D maybe TRBD1 (5 bases). This CDR3 spans 14 amino acids. Germline assignment: CDR1 SGDLS and CDR2 YYNGEE. Trimming removed 2 bases at V and 2 bases at J, with 11 bases between. The CDR3 region is CASSVHPDTYEQYF. The CDR3 DNA is TGTGCCAGCAGCGTGCACCCGGACACCTACGAGCAGTACTTC.

The gene calls are TRBV7-8 and TRBJ1-2, with TRBD1 matching 8 bases. The CDR3 contains 13 residues. In germline, CDR1 is SGHVS, CDR2 FQNEAQ. V was pared by 4 bases and J by 5 bases, with 3 bases of the junction left unmatched. In DNA, the CDR3 is TGTGCCAGCAGCTGGGGACAGGAATATGGCTACACCTTC. Translation gives CASSWGQEYGYTF.

The chain joins TRBV5-4 to TRBJ2-1, with D tentatively TRBD1 (5 bases). Trimming stripped 4 bases from V and 1 base from J, with 15 bases between. CDR3 length: 16 amino acids. Germline values: CDR1 SGHNT, CDR2 YYREEE (reference sequence). The CDR3 region has the DNA TGTGCCAGCAGCCCCAGGGTGACGCCTTCCTACAATGAGCAGTTCTTC. The encoded protein is CASSPRVTPSYNEQFF.

This clone was seen a handful of times. The rearrangement joins TRBV7-3 to TRBJ2-1; possible D gene TRBD2, 7 bases. This CDR3 contains 14 residues. The V end lost 2 bases, the J end lost 8 bases, and 13 bases lay between the germline ends. Germline lookup yields CDR1 SGHTA and CDR2 FQGTGA. The CDR3 DNA reads as TGTGCCAGCAGCTTAGGGGGGGGCCGCGATGAGCAGTTCTTC. This sequence encodes CASSLGGGRDEQFF.

This chain uses TRBV19 with TRBJ2-5, with D tentatively TRBD1 (5 bases). CDR1 is LNHDA, CDR2 SQIVND, per germline (reference sequence). Trimming shortened V by 5 bases and J by 5 bases, and 15 bases separated the two germline ends. The CDR3 is 14 residues long. CDR3 in DNA: TGTGCCAGTAGTCCAGGGTTGGGTGGGGAGACCCAGTACTTC. Its translation is CASSPGLGGETQYF.

Of note for this clone: This sample also contains other DNA sequences that code for the same CDR3. The J gene is TRBJ2-3, the V gene TRBV6-5; D is perhaps TRBD1 (6 bases). Germline V gene data show CDR1 as MNHEY and CDR2 as SVGAGI. The V gene lost 6 bases and the J gene lost 0 bases, with 10 bases spanning the gap. The length of the CDR3 is 14 residues. The CDR3 sequence is CASSQGQSTDTQYF. CDR3 in DNA: TGTGCCAGCAGCCAAGGACAGAGCACAGATACGCAGTATTTT.

The rearrangement joins TRBV7-9 to TRBJ1-3; 7 positions agree with TRBD1. CDR3 length: 14 residues. V was clipped by 5 bases and J by 2 bases; unmatched bases: 3. The germline CDR1 and CDR2 sequences are SEHNR and FQNEAQ (reference sequence). Written as DNA, the CDR3 is TGTGCCAGCAGCCCAGGGACAGCTGGAAACACCATATATTTT. Residues: CASSPGTAGNTIYF.

The V call is TRBV5-1, the J call TRBJ2-1, with 9 nucleotides matching TRBD2. With V trimmed by 4 bases and J by 5 bases, 7 bases remained unmatched. Germline V gene data show CDR1 as SGHRS and CDR2 as YFSETQ. The length of the CDR3 is 15 residues. As DNA, the CDR3 is TGCGCCAGCAGCCGCTCTAGCGGGGAAAACAATGAGCAGTTCTTC. It encodes CASSRSSGENNEQFF. Drawing the rest from reference TRBV5-1 and TRBJ2-1, the complete variable domain is KAGVTQTPRYLIKTRGQQVTLSCSPISGHRSVSWYQQTPGQGLQFLFEYFSETQRNKGNFPGRFSGRQFSNSRSEMNVSTLELGDSALYLCASSRSSGENNEQFFGPGTRLTVL.

Comment on this clone: One end of the junction does not line up with germline, which may come from a read error. The chain recombines TRBV5-1 with TRBJ2-5; possibly TRBD2 for D (7 bases). The CDR3 sequence is 16 residues long. The germline V gene has CDR1 SGHRS and CDR2 YFSETQ. The CDR3 loop is CVSSLVAGAQGETQYF. CDR3 sequence (DNA): TGCGTCAGCAGCTTGGTGGCGGGGGCCCAGGGAGAGACCCAGTACTTC.

The gene calls are TRBV5-1 and TRBJ1-2, with D possibly being TRBD1 (6 bases). CDR3 size: 13 residues. V was clipped by 1 base and J by 6 bases, with 10 bases between them. Germline-derived CDR1 and CDR2 are SGHRS and YFSETQ. The CDR3 is CASSLSAGDGYTF. The DNA of the CDR3 is TGCGCCAGCAGCTTGAGTGCAGGGGATGGCTACACCTTC.

This clone has only a few counts. Other DNA sequences in the same sample also yield this CDR3. The V and J genes are TRBV5-1 and TRBJ1-4, with 8 bases lining up with TRBD1. Looked up from germline, CDR1 is SGHRS and CDR2 is YFSETQ. The CDR3 extends over 14 amino acids. V shed 0 bases, J shed 8 bases, and the junction held 3 bases outside the gene matches. CDR3 loop: CASSLGQGNEKLFF. In nucleotides, the CDR3 is TGCGCCAGCAGCTTGGGACAGGGGAACGAAAAACTGTTTTTT.

J is TRBJ1-2 and V is TRBV4-1; D gene unclear. The germline gives CDR1 MGHRA, CDR2 YSYEKL. Trimming took 0 bases from V and 2 from J, leaving 10 bases between them. The CDR3 covers 15 residues. CDR3 nucleotide sequence: TGCGCCAGCAGCCAAGACAGGAAAGAGAACTATGGCTACACCTTC. This translates into CASSQDRKENYGYTF.

This clone appeared a few times. A junction end diverges from the germline sequence, so it may reflect a read error. This chain joins TRBV2 and TRBJ1-5, with 7 bases fitting TRBD1. Germline loops: CDR1 SNHLY, CDR2 FYNNEI. CDR3 length equals 13 residues. The CDR3, as DNA: TGTGCCAGCAGGGAAGACAGGGATCGGCCCCAGCATTTT. Translating gives CASREDRDRPQHF.

This rearrangement joins TRBV10-3 to TRBJ1-2, with TRBD1 as a possible D gene (5 bases). Trimming cost V 6 bases and J 10 bases, with 24 bases left between them. Germline loops: CDR1 ENHRY, CDR2 SYGVKD. This CDR3 is 15 amino acids long. As DNA, the CDR3 is TGTGCCATCAGCCTTGGCCCCACAGTGGGGCGCGACTACACCTTC. Its protein is CAISLGPTVGRDYTF.

The chain recombines TRBV7-3 with TRBJ1-3, with 10 bases that match TRBD1. The CDR3 is made up of 19 amino acids. Germline CDR1 and CDR2: SGHTA and FQGTGA. With V trimmed by 6 bases and J by 0 bases, 14 bases remained unmatched. CDR3 protein: CASSSRGGTGALSGNTIYF. The CDR3 nucleotides are TGTGCCAGCAGTTCACGGGGCGGGACAGGGGCCCTCTCTGGAAACACCATATATTTT.